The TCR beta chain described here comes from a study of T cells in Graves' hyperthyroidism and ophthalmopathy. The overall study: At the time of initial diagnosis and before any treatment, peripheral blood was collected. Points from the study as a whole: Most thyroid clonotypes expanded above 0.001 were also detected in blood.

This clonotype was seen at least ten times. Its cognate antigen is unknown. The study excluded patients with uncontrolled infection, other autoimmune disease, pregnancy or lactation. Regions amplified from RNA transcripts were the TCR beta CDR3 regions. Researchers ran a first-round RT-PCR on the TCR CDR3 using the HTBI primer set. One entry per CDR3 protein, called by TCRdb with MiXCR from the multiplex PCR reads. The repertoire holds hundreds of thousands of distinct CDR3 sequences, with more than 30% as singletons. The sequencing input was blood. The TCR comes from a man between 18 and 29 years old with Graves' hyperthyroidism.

For the CDR3, the DNA is TGTGCCACCAGCAGAGGCAGGGGGAGCTCCTACGAGCAGTACTTC. This sequence encodes CATSRGRGSSYEQYF. The chain combines TRBV15 with TRBJ2-7; the match to TRBD1 covers 7 bases. This CDR3 is 15 amino acids long. The V and J ends lost 1 base and 0 bases, in that order; junction bases with no gene match: 3. In germline, CDR1 is LNHNV, CDR2 YYDKDF (reference sequence).